The rows below give T cell receptor beta chains drawn from one sample of a study of CD8+ T cells in alopecia areata. Profiling relied on immunoSEQ multiplex PCR, and the TCRdb table lists in-frame clones only, not all of them. Here the sample spans 150,000 or so clones, about 56% being singletons. Sequencing used CD8+ T cells sorted from blood, obtained at week 4, from a patient treated with tofacitinib. All receptors come from a human donor with alopecia areata. Both conserved end residues are part of each CDR3. The D gene is left open where the match is weak.

- TRBV4-1 17 CASSPLIAGVAKNIQYF
TRBD1 TRBV30 15 CAWSGLRQGNTEAFF
TRBD1 TRBV11-2 15 CASSLGRGLPYEQYF
- TRBV29-1 11 CSAGGDYGYTF
TRBD1 TRBV4-2 13 CASLGTGASEAFF
- TRBV15 15 CATSTRGRGGSPLHF
- TRBV29-1 12 CSVLQETGELFF
- TRBV6-6 16 CASSYSERSSTDTQYF
TRBD1 TRBV19 13 CASSFGTGYEQYF
TRBD1 TRBV9 17 CASSVVDRGWGTTEAFF
TRBD1 TRBV7-9 16 CASSKQGALDSYEQYF
- TRBV27 11 CASRGGGEQYF
TRBD1 TRBV2 13 CASGDRGNQPQHF
- TRBV5-1 13 CASSSDVSYEQYF
TRBD1 TRBV4-2 15 CASSPEQGINYGYTF
- TRBV7-8 14 CASTSGEVVQAQYF
- TRBV5-6 15 CASSPGEGEAGELFF
- TRBV14 12 CASSQEEDEQYF
TRBD1 TRBV9 18 CASSAEEAGTGDNYGYTF
- TRBV30 16 CAWSEVGGLDQETQYF
- TRBV4-1 16 CASSQSFRGLIYEQYF
- TRBV6-5 14 CASSRLGGDETQYF
TRBD1 TRBV28 14 CASIAETGGYEQYF
- TRBV29-1 12 CSVEDSGYGYTF
- TRBV7-9 12 CASSLINSPLHF
- TRBV23-1 15 CASSGNRDRLYGYTF
- TRBV7-9 12 CASSLMGAGYTF
- TRBV5-6 12 CASSQEDYEQYF
- TRBV30 12 CAWSGPNSPLHF
- TRBV29-1 14 CSVEGPTQGQGYTF
- TRBV18 11 CASSPGSEQYF
- TRBV7-9 15 CASSWGESSYNEQFF
- TRBV30 11 CAWSRGNEQFF
TRBD1 TRBV13 13 CASSQDRGTEAFF
- TRBV30 13 CAWSVGDQETQYF
TRBD1 TRBV9 15 CASSPGGAGSGELFF
TRBD2 TRBV29-1 13 CSVLAGRADTQYF
- TRBV5-4 13 CASSLLPADEQFF
- TRBV7-9 15 CASGPGAGTNTEAFF
- TRBV30 12 CAWSEGITEAFF
- TRBV5-8 14 CASSLADTSYEQYF
TRBD1 TRBV25-1 13 CASSERQGETQYF
TRBD1 TRBV29-1 13 CSALDREIAEAFF
- TRBV5-6 14 CASSFGESRGEQYF
- TRBV2 14 CATEGGEMKNIQYF
TRBD1 TRBV27 14 CASSPTDREETQYF
- TRBV9 17 CASSVTPEGWLYNEQFF
- TRBV6-5 14 CASSYSNRGSPLHF
- TRBV4-3 13 CASSRTENQPQHF
- TRBV27 15 CASSFPSGTTDTQYF
- TRBV27 14 CASTDNLNNYGYTF
- TRBV27 13 CASRPIGSTEAFF